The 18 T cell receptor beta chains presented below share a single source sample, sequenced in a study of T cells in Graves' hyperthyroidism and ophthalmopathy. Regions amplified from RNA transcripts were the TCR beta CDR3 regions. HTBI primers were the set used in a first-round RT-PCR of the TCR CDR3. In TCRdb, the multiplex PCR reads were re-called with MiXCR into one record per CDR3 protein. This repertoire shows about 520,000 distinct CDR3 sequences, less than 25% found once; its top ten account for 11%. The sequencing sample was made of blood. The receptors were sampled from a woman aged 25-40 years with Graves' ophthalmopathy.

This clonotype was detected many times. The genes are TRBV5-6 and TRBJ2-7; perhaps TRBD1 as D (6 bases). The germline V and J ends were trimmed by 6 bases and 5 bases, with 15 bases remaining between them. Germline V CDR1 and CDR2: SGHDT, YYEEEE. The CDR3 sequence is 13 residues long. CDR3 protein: CASNREQGDEQYF. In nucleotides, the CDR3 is TGTGCCAGCAACAGAGAACAGGGTGACGAGCAGTACTTC.

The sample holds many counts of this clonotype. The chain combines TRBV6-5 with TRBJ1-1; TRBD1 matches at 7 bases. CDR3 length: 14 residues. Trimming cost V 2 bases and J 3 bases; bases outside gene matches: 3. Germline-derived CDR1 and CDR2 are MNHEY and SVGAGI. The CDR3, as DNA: TGTGCCAGCAGTTACAGGGGGCGCGACACTGAAGCTTTCTTT. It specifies CASSYRGRDTEAFF.

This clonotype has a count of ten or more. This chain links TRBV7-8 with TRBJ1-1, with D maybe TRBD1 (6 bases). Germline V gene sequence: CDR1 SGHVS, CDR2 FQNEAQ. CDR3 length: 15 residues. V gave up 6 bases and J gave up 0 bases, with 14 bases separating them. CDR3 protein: CASSPGGRVNTEAFF. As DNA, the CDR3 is TGTGCCAGCAGTCCCGGGGGCAGGGTGAACACTGAAGCTTTCTTT.

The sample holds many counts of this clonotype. The CDR3 sequence is CASSERAGHFYEQYF. CDR3 nucleotides: TGTGCCAGCAGTGAAAGAGCGGGACATTTCTACGAGCAGTACTTC. The chain employs TRBV6-1 and TRBJ2-7, with D perhaps TRBD2 (7 bases). Looked up from germline, CDR1 is MNHNS and CDR2 is SASEGT. The CDR3 is made up of 15 amino acids. The ends were cut back, 2 bases at V and 3 bases at J, with 14 bases in the middle.

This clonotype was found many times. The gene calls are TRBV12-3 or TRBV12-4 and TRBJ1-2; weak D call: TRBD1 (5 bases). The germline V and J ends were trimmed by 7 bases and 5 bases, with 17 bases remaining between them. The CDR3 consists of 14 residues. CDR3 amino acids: CASTRDGDNYGYTF. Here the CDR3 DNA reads TGTGCCAGCACACGGGACGGGGATAATTATGGCTACACCTTC.

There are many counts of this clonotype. The CDR3 sequence is CASSLQDRGNQPQHF. CDR3 bases: TGTGCCAGCAGCTTACAGGACAGGGGGAATCAGCCCCAGCATTTT. J is TRBJ1-5 and V is TRBV7-8, with 10 bases aligning to TRBD1. Germline V gene sequence: CDR1 SGHVS, CDR2 FQNEAQ. The length of the CDR3 is 15 residues. V shed 2 bases and J 4 bases; nucleotides not matched to a gene: 2.

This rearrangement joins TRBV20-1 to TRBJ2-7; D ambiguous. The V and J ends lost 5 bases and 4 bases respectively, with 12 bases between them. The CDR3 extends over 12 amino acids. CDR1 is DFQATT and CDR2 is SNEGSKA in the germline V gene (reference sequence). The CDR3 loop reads CSAYPDSYEQYF. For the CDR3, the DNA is TGCAGTGCTTACCCTGACTCATACGAGCAGTACTTC.

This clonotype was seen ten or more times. The CDR3 nucleotides are TGCAGCGTGCAAGCAGGACACGGGGGTCAGCCCCAGCATTTT. Translated, it gives CSVQAGHGGQPQHF. The chain recombines TRBV29-1 with TRBJ1-5; D is perhaps TRBD1 (5 bases). There are 14 residues in the CDR3. The germline V gene has CDR1 SQVTM and CDR2 ANQGSEA. V lost 6 bases and J lost 6, with 18 bases in between. Supplemented by reference TRBV29-1 and TRBJ1-5, the full variable domain reads SAVISQKPSRDICQRGTSLTIQCQVDSQVTMMFWYRQQPGQSLTLIATANQGSEATYESGFVIDKFPISRPNLTFSTLTVSNMSPEDSSIYLCSVQAGHGGQPQHFGDGTRLSIL.

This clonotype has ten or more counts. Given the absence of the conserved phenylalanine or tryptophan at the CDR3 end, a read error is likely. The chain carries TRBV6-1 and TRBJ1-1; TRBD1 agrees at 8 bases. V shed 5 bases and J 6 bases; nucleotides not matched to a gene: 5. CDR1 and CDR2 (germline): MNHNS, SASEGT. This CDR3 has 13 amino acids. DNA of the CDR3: TGTGCCAGCAGTATCGGACAGGGCGCTGAAGCTTTCCTT. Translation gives CASSIGQGAEAFL.

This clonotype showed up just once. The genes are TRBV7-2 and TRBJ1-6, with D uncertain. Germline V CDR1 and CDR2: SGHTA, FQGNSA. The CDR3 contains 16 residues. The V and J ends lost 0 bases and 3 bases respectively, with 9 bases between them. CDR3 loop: CASSLADGNYNSPLHF. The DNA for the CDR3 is TGTGCCAGCAGCTTAGCGGACGGAAACTATAATTCACCCCTCCACTTT.

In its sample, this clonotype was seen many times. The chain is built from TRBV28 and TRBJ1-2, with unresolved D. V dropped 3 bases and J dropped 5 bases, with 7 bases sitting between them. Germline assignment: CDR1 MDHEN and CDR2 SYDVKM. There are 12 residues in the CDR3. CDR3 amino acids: CASSLVDYGYTF. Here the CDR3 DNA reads TGTGCCAGCAGTTTGGTAGATTATGGCTACACCTTC.

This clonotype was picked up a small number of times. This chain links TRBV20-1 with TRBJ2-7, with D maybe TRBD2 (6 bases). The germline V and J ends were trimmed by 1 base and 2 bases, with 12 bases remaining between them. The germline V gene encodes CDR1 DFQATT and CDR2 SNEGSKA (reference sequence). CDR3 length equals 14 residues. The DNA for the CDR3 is TGCAGTGCTAGAGTCCTCGGAGGGCCCTACGAGCAGTACTTC. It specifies CSARVLGGPYEQYF.

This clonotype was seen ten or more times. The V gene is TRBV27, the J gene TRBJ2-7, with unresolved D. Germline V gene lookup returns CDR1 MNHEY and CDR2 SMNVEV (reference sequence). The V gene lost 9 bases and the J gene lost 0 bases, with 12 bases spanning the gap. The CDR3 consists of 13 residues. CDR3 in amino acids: CASGYQSSYEQYF. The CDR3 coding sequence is TGTGCCAGTGGGTACCAGAGCTCCTACGAGCAGTACTTC.

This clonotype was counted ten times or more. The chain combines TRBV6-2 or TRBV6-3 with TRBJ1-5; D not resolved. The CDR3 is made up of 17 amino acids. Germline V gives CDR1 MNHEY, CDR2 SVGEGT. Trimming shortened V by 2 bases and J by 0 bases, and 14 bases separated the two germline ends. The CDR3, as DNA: TGTGCCAGCAGTTACGAGGTCGGGAGAAATAGCAATCAGCCCCAGCATTTT. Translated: CASSYEVGRNSNQPQHF.

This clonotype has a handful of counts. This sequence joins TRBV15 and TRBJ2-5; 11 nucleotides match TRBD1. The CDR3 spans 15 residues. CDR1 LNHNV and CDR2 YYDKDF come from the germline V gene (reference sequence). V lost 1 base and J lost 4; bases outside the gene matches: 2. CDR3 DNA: TGTGCCACCAGCAGAGGGACAGGGGGCGCAGAGACCCAGTACTTC. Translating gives CATSRGTGGAETQYF.

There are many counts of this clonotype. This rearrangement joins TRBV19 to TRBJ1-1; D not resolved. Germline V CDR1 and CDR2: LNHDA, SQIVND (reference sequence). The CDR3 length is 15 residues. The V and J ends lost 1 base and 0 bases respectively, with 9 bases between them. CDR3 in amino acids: CASSIVPGMNTEAFF. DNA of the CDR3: TGTGCCAGTAGTATAGTTCCGGGGATGAACACTGAAGCTTTCTTT.

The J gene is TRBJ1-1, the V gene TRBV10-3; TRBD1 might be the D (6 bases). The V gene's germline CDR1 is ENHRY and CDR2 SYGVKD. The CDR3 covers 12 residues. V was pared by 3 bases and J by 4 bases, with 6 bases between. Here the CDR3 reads CAISEQGTEAFF. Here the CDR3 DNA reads TGTGCCATCAGTGAACAGGGCACTGAAGCTTTCTTT.

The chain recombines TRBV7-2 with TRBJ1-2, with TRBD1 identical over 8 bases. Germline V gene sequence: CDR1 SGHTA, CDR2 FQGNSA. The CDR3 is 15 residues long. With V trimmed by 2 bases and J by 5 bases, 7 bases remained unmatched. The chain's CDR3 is CASSLRRTGLYGYTF. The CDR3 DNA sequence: TGTGCCAGCAGCTTAAGGCGGACAGGGCTTTATGGCTACACCTTC.